These 25 T cell receptor beta chains were sequenced from one sample in a study of identical twins. TCRdb processed the 5' RACE reads anew with MiXCR; each CDR3 protein has one entry. This table has 460,000 or so distinct CDR3 sequences, 11% to 15% appearing once. This sample also appeared in a second study, on yellow fever vaccine responses in identical twins.

The sample consisted of CD4+ T cells sorted from blood. The receptor set was obtained from a woman under 30 in good health.

In this sample, this clonotype turned up a few times. The gene calls are TRBV7-3 and TRBJ2-3, with 8 bases matching TRBD1. V trimming: 2 bases; J trimming: 6 bases; junction bases outside the gene matches: 10. This CDR3 is built from 16 residues. Germline V gives CDR1 SGHTA, CDR2 FQGTGA. DNA of the CDR3: TGTGCCAGCAGCTTAGACGGGACAGGCCTTTCGGATACGCAGTATTTT. Translation gives CASSLDGTGLSDTQYF.

The chain has TRBV11-2 and TRBJ1-4; TRBD1 might be the D (5 bases). Trimming removed 1 base from V and 7 bases from J, with 13 bases in between. CDR3 length: 15 residues. Germline V gene data show CDR1 as SGHAT and CDR2 as FQNNGV. CDR3 sequence: CASSLGAGKIEKLFF. The CDR3 DNA sequence: TGTGCCAGCAGCTTAGGGGCAGGGAAGATTGAAAAACTGTTTTTT.

This clonotype was seen a few times. Written as DNA, the CDR3 is TGCAGTGCTAGAGATCCAACAGGGCACATTCAGTACTTC. It codes for CSARDPTGHIQYF. The V and J genes are TRBV20-1 and TRBJ2-4; maybe TRBD1 (6 bases). The V end lost 0 bases, the J end lost 8 bases, and 11 bases lay between the germline ends. Per germline, CDR1 DFQATT and CDR2 SNEGSKA (reference sequence). This CDR3 spans 13 amino acids.

The chain combines TRBV12-3 or TRBV12-4 with TRBJ2-7, with 8 bases aligning to TRBD1. The length of the CDR3 is 15 residues. V shed 6 bases, J shed 5 bases, and the junction held 12 bases outside the gene matches. As DNA, the CDR3 is TGTGCCAGCAGCCTTACGGACAGGGAAGTCCACGAGCAGTACTTC. Translated, it gives CASSLTDREVHEQYF.

The sample holds a few counts of this clonotype. V is TRBV28 and J is TRBJ2-6; 8 bases are shared with TRBD1. V shed 3 bases, J shed 4 bases, and the junction held 8 bases outside the gene matches. Germline-derived CDR1 and CDR2 are MDHEN and SYDVKM. This CDR3 region has 17 residues. CDR3 DNA sequence: TGTGCCAGCAGTTTCTGGCAGGGGGCTGACGGGGCCAACGTCCTGACTTTC. Protein sequence: CASSFWQGADGANVLTF. The variable domain in full, with the rest retrieved from reference TRBV28 and TRBJ2-6, is DVKVTQSSRYLVKRTGEKVFLECVQDMDHENMFWYRQDPGLGLRLIYFSYDVKMKEKGDIPEGYSVSREKKERFSLILESASTNQTSMYLCASSFWQGADGANVLTFGAGSRLTVL.

This clonotype was seen only a few times. The chain combines TRBV5-1 with TRBJ2-7, with 7 bases matching TRBD2. The V gene end was trimmed by 0 bases and the J gene end by 6 bases; junction bases not matched to a gene: 9. The CDR3 is 15 amino acids. Germline lookup yields CDR1 SGHRS and CDR2 YFSETQ. The CDR3: CASSLGPGLLGEQYF. As DNA, the CDR3 is TGCGCCAGCAGCTTGGGACCGGGACTACTGGGCGAGCAGTACTTC. Based on the CDR3 plus reference TRBV5-1 and TRBJ2-7, the full variable domain is KAGVTQTPRYLIKTRGQQVTLSCSPISGHRSVSWYQQTPGQGLQFLFEYFSETQRNKGNFPGRFSGRQFSNSRSEMNVSTLELGDSALYLCASSLGPGLLGEQYFGPGTRLTVT.

This clonotype was seen only a few times. The chain carries TRBV5-1 and TRBJ2-1, with TRBD2 matching over 14 bases. Germline CDR1 reads SGHRS; CDR2 reads YFSETQ. The CDR3 runs 14 residues. J lost 15 bases, V lost 4 bases, and 9 bases had no gene match. The CDR3 DNA reads TGCGCCAGCAGCCCGGGACTAGCGGGGGCTCCTGGGTTCTTC. This sequence encodes CASSPGLAGAPGFF.

The chain recombines TRBV9 with TRBJ2-5; TRBD2 matches 7 bases. Germline loops: CDR1 SGDLS, CDR2 YYNGEE. The V segment lost 3 bases and the J segment 9 bases; nucleotides outside the gene matches: 8. The CDR3 is 13 residues long. The CDR3 protein is CASSGASGGAQYF. The CDR3 region has the DNA TGTGCCAGCAGCGGGGCTAGCGGAGGCGCCCAGTACTTC.

This clonotype came up a few times. This sequence joins TRBV29-1 and TRBJ2-7; D could derive from TRBD1 or TRBD2 (5 bases each). The germline V and J ends were trimmed by 6 bases and 4 bases, with 19 bases remaining between them. Germline lookup yields CDR1 SQVTM and CDR2 ANQGSEA. This CDR3 spans 14 amino acids. DNA of the CDR3: TGCAGCGTCTCCCGGGACCGGGTGGGTTACGAGCAGTACTTC. Protein sequence: CSVSRDRVGYEQYF.

CDR3 sequence: CASSALTAPGYGYTF. In nucleotides, the CDR3 is TGTGCCAGCAGTGCGTTGACAGCCCCGGGGTATGGCTACACCTTC. This sequence joins TRBV2 and TRBJ1-2; tentative D call: TRBD1 (5 bases). Germline V gene sequence: CDR1 SNHLY, CDR2 FYNNEI. The CDR3 is 15 residues long. V was clipped by 4 bases and J by 5 bases, with 17 bases between them.

There are a few counts of this clonotype. The chain carries TRBV7-3 and TRBJ2-3; TRBD2 matches at 7 bases. The germline CDR1 and CDR2 sequences are SGHTA and FQGTGA. J lost 1 base, V lost 2 bases, and 6 bases had no gene match. The CDR3 spans 16 residues. The DNA of the CDR3 is TGTGCCAGCAGCTTAGGGTTGGGAGGGGGCACAGATACGCAGTATTTT. This sequence encodes CASSLGLGGGTDTQYF.

The chain links TRBV4-1 to TRBJ2-1, with 10 bases fitting TRBD2. Germline lookup yields CDR1 MGHRA and CDR2 YSYEKL. This CDR3 has 15 residues. With V trimmed by 6 bases and J by 1 base, 3 bases remained unmatched. CDR3 bases: TGCGCCAGCAGATCAGCGGGAGGGTCCTACAATGAGCAGTTCTTC. It translates to CASRSAGGSYNEQFF.

This clonotype has at least ten counts. V and J are TRBV12-3 or TRBV12-4 and TRBJ2-3; D call uncertain. The germline V and J ends were trimmed by 5 bases and 4 bases, with 19 bases remaining between them. This CDR3 has 16 residues. CDR3 DNA: TGTGCCAGCAGTCCCAGGTCGGCTAGTCTACCAGATACGCAGTATTTT. Translation: CASSPRSASLPDTQYF.

This clonotype was found a few times. The V gene is TRBV12-3 or TRBV12-4, the J gene TRBJ2-3, with TRBD1 matching over 7 bases. This CDR3 contains 13 residues. After removal of 6 bases from V and 10 bases from J, the junction contained 10 bases not matched to a gene. CDR3 loop: CASRQTGLYPQYF. DNA for the CDR3: TGTGCCAGCAGGCAGACAGGGCTCTATCCGCAGTATTTT.

V is TRBV6-5 and J is TRBJ2-5; D unclear. CDR3 length equals 15 residues. The germline CDR1 and CDR2 sequences are MNHEY and SVGAGI. The germline V and J ends were trimmed by 2 bases and 5 bases, with 15 bases remaining between them. CDR3 DNA sequence: TGTGCCAGCAGTTACCGGCCACCTCTCAGGGAGACCCAGTACTTC. It is translated as CASSYRPPLRETQYF.

The chain is built from TRBV24-1 and TRBJ2-5, with 9 bases aligning to TRBD1. V trimming: 3 bases; J trimming: 5 bases; junction bases outside the gene matches: 6. The CDR3 has 15 amino acids. Per germline, CDR1 KGHDR and CDR2 SFDVKD. The CDR3 protein is CATSDGRDRAETQYF. The DNA for the CDR3 is TGTGCCACCAGTGATGGCCGGGACAGGGCTGAGACCCAGTACTTC.

The CDR3 sequence is CATSRDWAGELFF. As DNA, the CDR3 is TGTGCCACCAGCAGAGATTGGGCCGGGGAGCTGTTTTTT. The chain carries TRBV15 and TRBJ2-2, with D unresolved. Germline V gives CDR1 LNHNV, CDR2 YYDKDF (reference sequence). V lost 0 bases and J 6 bases, leaving 5 bases between the germline ends. The CDR3 contains 13 residues.

For this clonotype: This may be a read error, as it is one base from a much larger clone. The V and J genes are TRBV12-3 or TRBV12-4 and TRBJ1-6; D ambiguous. The CDR3 has 15 residues. The CDR3, as DNA: TGTGCCAGCTGTTTCTCGACGGATATGGGTTCACCCCTCCACTTT. As protein: CASCFSTDMGSPLHF.

The CDR3 loop reads CASSDERLVGTDTQYF. CDR3 bases: TGTGCCAGCAGTGACGAGAGACTAGTGGGCACAGATACGCAGTATTTT. V is TRBV25-1 and J is TRBJ2-3, with D maybe TRBD2 (6 bases). V lost 3 bases to trimming and J lost 1 base, with 14 bases between them. This CDR3 has 16 amino acids. Germline V lookup: CDR1 MGHDK, CDR2 SYGVNS.

The chain joins TRBV10-1 to TRBJ2-7; no firm D call. V was trimmed by 4 bases and J by 2 bases, leaving 12 bases between them. CDR1 and CDR2 from the germline V gene are WNHNN and SYGVQD (reference sequence). This CDR3 comprises 14 residues. The chain's CDR3 is CASSVTPRTYEQYF. The DNA for the CDR3 is TGCGCCAGCAGTGTTACACCTCGTACCTACGAGCAGTACTTC.

The V call is TRBV11-2, the J call TRBJ2-2; D is perhaps TRBD1 (5 bases). The CDR3 is made up of 17 amino acids. The V end was cut by 4 bases, the J end by 7 bases, with 22 bases between. In germline, CDR1 is SGHAT, CDR2 FQNNGV. The CDR3 loop reads CASSWGGLARSVGELFF. DNA for the CDR3: TGTGCCAGCAGCTGGGGCGGTTTGGCTAGGTCGGTCGGGGAGCTGTTTTTT.

V usage is TRBV7-8 and J usage is TRBJ2-2, with D maybe TRBD2 (6 bases). CDR3 length: 18 residues. Germline loops: CDR1 SGHVS, CDR2 FQNEAQ. V shed 1 base and J shed 4 bases, with 19 bases lying between them. CDR3 in amino acids: CASSLDFGFRGTTGELFF. In nucleotides, the CDR3 is TGTGCCAGCAGCTTAGACTTTGGCTTCCGGGGGACCACCGGGGAGCTGTTTTTT.

V and J are TRBV9 and TRBJ2-5; TRBD1 agrees at 7 bases. Germline V gives CDR1 SGDLS, CDR2 YYNGEE. The trim removed 0 bases at V and 2 bases at J, leaving 7 bases unmatched. The CDR3 sequence is 16 residues long. The CDR3 sequence: CASSVEAGGGQETQYF. DNA of the CDR3: TGTGCCAGCAGCGTAGAGGCAGGGGGTGGGCAAGAGACCCAGTACTTC.

This clonotype was detected ten times or more. The chain joins TRBV7-2 to TRBJ2-5, with 11 nucleotides matching TRBD2. Losses at the gene ends were 1 base for V and 1 base for J; bases not matched to a gene: 2. The CDR3 is made up of 16 amino acids. Per germline, CDR1 SGHTA and CDR2 FQGNSA. CDR3 nucleotide sequence: TGTGCCAGCAGCTTAGTTACTAGCGGGGGCCAAGAGACCCAGTACTTC. Translation: CASSLVTSGGQETQYF.

In this sample, this clonotype turned up many times. This chain links TRBV5-1 with TRBJ2-5; D ambiguous. The V end lost 0 bases, the J end lost 2 bases, and 8 bases lay between the germline ends. Germline loops: CDR1 SGHRS, CDR2 YFSETQ. The CDR3 runs 14 residues. CDR3 bases: TGCGCCAGCAGCTTGGAATCCGGGCAAGAGACCCAGTACTTC. It translates to CASSLESGQETQYF.